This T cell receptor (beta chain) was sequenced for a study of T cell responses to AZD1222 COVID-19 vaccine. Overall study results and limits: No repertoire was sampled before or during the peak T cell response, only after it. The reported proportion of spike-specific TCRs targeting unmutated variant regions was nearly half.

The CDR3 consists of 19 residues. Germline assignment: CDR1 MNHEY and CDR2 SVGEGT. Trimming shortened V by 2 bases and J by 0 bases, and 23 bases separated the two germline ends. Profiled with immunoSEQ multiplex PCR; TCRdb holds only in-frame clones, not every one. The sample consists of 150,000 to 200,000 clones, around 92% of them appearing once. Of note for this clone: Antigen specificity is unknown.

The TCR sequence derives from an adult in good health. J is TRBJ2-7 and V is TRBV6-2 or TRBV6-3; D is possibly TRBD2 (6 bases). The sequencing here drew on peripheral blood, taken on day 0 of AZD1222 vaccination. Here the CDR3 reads CASSYNGGIFVSSSYEQYF. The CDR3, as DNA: TGTGCCAGCAGTTACAATGGAGGGATCTTCGTTTCGAGCTCCTACGAGCAGTACTTC.